A selection of T cell receptor beta chains follows, all from one sample in a study of OX40 agonist ivuxolimab in advanced cancers. Some clones are missing from TCRdb's copy, which holds only in-frame ones; the method was immunoSEQ multiplex PCR. The table includes over 65,000 clones, around nine tenths detected once. The sample consisted of CD4+ or CD8+ T cells sorted from blood, taken in a trial of the OX40 agonist ivuxolimab. Source of these receptors: an adult with an advanced solid tumor such as melanoma, head and neck, liver or kidney cancer. CDR3s include the opening cysteine and the closing phenylalanine or tryptophan. A D gene is named only where the DNA matches it firmly. Rows may omit the clone size; those that give it use once, few, many or a size class.

size,D,J,V,CDR3,DNA
NA,NA,TRBJ1-2,TRBV28,CASSPTRNYGYTF,TGTGCCAGCAGTCCGACAAGAAACTATGGCTACACCTTC
NA,TRBD1,TRBJ1-3,TRBV6-5,CASSYGQGSGNTIYF,TGTGCCAGCAGTTACGGACAGGGGTCAGGAAACACCATATATTTT
NA,NA,TRBJ2-1,TRBV10-2,CASSESGGRGGEQFF,TGCGCCAGCAGTGAGTCAGGAGGCAGGGGGGGCGAGCAGTTCTTC
NA,TRBD2,TRBJ2-7,TRBV9,CASSVAGLGYEQYF,TGTGCCAGCAGCGTAGCCGGACTAGGGTACGAGCAGTACTTC
few,TRBD1,TRBJ1-2,TRBV6-5,CASSYSGQSPYGYTF,TGTGCCAGCAGTTACTCGGGACAGTCACCTTATGGCTACACCTTC
few,NA,TRBJ2-3,TRBV7-9,CASSRTGTDTQYF,TGTGCCAGCAGCCGGACAGGCACAGATACGCAGTATTTT
NA,NA,TRBJ1-1,TRBV6-5,CASRPNSVNTEAFF,TGTGCCAGCAGACCAAACTCGGTGAACACTGAAGCTTTCTTT
NA,TRBD1,TRBJ2-7,TRBV28,CASSLDKQGYEQYF,TGTGCCAGCAGTTTGGATAAACAGGGGTACGAGCAGTACTTC
NA,TRBD2,TRBJ2-5,TRBV7-9,CASSLGGGALQETQYF,TGTGCCAGCAGCTTAGGGGGGGGTGCCCTACAAGAGACCCAGTACTTC
NA,TRBD1,TRBJ1-5,TRBV11-2,CASSPGGGQPQHF,TGTGCCAGCAGCCCAGGGGGAGGTCAGCCCCAGCATTTT
NA,TRBD1,TRBJ2-5,TRBV4-1,CASSRAPGQKETQYF,TGCGCCAGCAGCCGCGCACCGGGACAGAAAGAGACCCAGTACTTC
NA,TRBD2,TRBJ2-7,TRBV11-3,CASSRKREAYEQYF,TGTGCCAGCAGCCGGAAGCGGGAGGCCTACGAGCAGTACTTC
few,NA,TRBJ2-7,TRBV20-1,CSAVDYEQYF,TGCAGTGCTGTGGACTACGAGCAGTACTTC
NA,NA,TRBJ2-1,TRBV28,CASSSFGQGTFLGFF,NA
NA,NA,TRBJ2-7,TRBV19,CATSATRTFTYEQYF,TGTGCCACGTCCGCCACCCGGACGTTCACCTACGAGCAGTACTTC
NA,NA,TRBJ2-6,TRBV6-6,CASSLSGANVLTF,TGTGCCAGCAGTCTCTCTGGGGCCAACGTCCTGACTTTC
once,TRBD2,TRBJ2-3,TRBV5-1,CASSQPSGRNTDTQYF,TGCGCCAGCAGCCAACCTAGCGGGAGAAACACAGATACGCAGTATTTT
NA,NA,TRBJ2-3,TRBV4-2,CASSQDYPPSLGTQYF,TGTGCCAGCAGCCAAGATTATCCTCCTAGTCTAGGTACGCAGTATTTT